This is a list of T cell receptor beta chains from one sample in a study of T cells in Graves' hyperthyroidism and ophthalmopathy. Each CDR3 protein is one row after TCRdb ran MiXCR on the multiplex PCR reads. The repertoire holds hundreds of thousands of distinct CDR3 sequences, with 15% to 20% as singletons. The specimen was blood. The receptor source for this set is a woman younger than 35 with Graves' hyperthyroidism. Each CDR3 is given with its conserved first and last residue. A D gene is named only where the DNA matches it firmly. Clone size is not always given. Where it is, it says once, few, many or a class for expanded clones.

TRBJ1-1	.	many	TRBV10-2	CASSEFRTNTEAFF	TGCGCCAGCAGTGAGTTCCGGACGAACACTGAAGCTTTCTTT
TRBJ2-5	.	many	TRBV7-8	CASSLAGAQGQETQYF	TGTGCCAGCAGCTTAGCCGGAGCCCAGGGCCAAGAGACCCAGTACTTC
TRBJ2-1	.	many	TRBV7-8	CASSLRVRDEQFF	TGTGCCAGCAGCTTACGGGTTCGTGATGAGCAGTTCTTC
TRBJ2-3	TRBD2	many	TRBV18	CASSPRTSGASTDTQYF	TGTGCCAGCTCACCACGGACTAGCGGGGCAAGCACAGATACGCAGTATTTT
TRBJ1-2	.	few	TRBV6-2/TRBV6-3	CASSAGGSFGTSYTF	TGTGCCAGCAGTGCAGGTGGCAGCTTTGGGACGAGCTACACCTTC
TRBJ1-6	TRBD1	.	TRBV4-3	CASSQDPLAGGFNSPLHF	TGCGCCAGCAGCCAAGATCCGTTGGCAGGGGGCTTTAATTCACCCCTCCACTTT
TRBJ1-2	TRBD1	many	TRBV2	CAREGQLYGYTF	TGTGCCAGAGAGGGACAGCTCTATGGCTACACCTTC
TRBJ2-1	.	.	TRBV6-2/TRBV6-3	CASSHPPPKWGEQFF	TGTGCCAGCAGCCACCCTCCACCAAAGTGGGGTGAGCAGTTCTTC
TRBJ2-1	TRBD2	.	TRBV11-3	CASSVFKVSGGDSYNEQFF	TGTGCCAGCAGTGTCTTTAAGGTTAGCGGGGGGGACTCCTACAATGAGCAGTTCTTC
TRBJ2-7	TRBD1	.	TRBV5-1	CASSLGDRALGEQYF	TGCGCCAGCAGCCTGGGGGACAGGGCACTCGGCGAGCAGTACTTC
TRBJ1-3	.	.	TRBV28	CASTGGGAPGNTIYF	TGTGCCAGCACGGGGGGGGGCGCCCCTGGAAACACCATATATTTT
TRBJ1-2	.	.	TRBV20-1	CSARDTDTGGNHGYTF	TGCAGTGCTAGAGATACTGACACGGGGGGTAACCATGGCTACACCTTC
TRBJ1-4	.	few	TRBV29-1	CSVASGNANEKLFF	TGCAGCGTTGCTTCAGGCAATGCTAATGAAAAACTGTTTTTT